This TCR beta chain derives from a study of breast tumors, draining lymph nodes, adjacent tissues. Points from the study as a whole: Tumor T cell lymph node origin was a supported hypothesis, not proven. Luminal-like breast cancer showed significantly greater tumor-nontumor repertoire similarity than basal-like breast cancer did. The data were judged consistent with most tumor T cells coming from lymph node and expanding in tumor. Tumor TCR diversity was below lymph nodes but above nontumor tissue.

Trimming cost V 0 bases and J 0 bases, with 9 bases left between them. Germline CDR1 and CDR2: LNHNV and YYDKDF (reference sequence). This CDR3 is 16 amino acids long. A single record per CDR3 protein comes from TCRdb applying MiXCR to the multiplex PCR reads. The sample holds tens of thousands of distinct CDR3 sequences; 25% to 35% are singletons and the top ten take 7.5% to 10%. The lymph nodes were axillary draining lymph nodes from breast cancer patients. This clonotype was seen a single time. Its antigen is still unknown. The TCR was taken from a female donor with breast cancer. Some clones in this sample may be carry-over from other donors' samples. What was sequenced was axillary lymph node tissue. This chain connects TRBV15 to TRBJ1-5; D gene unclear. The CDR3 sequence is CATSRDVARSNQPQHF. The CDR3, as DNA: TGTGCCACCAGCAGAGATGTGGCCCGTAGCAATCAGCCCCAGCATTTT.